The source of this TCR beta chain is a study of tumor and adjacent non-tumor tissue in lung cancer. This sample's RNA came from whole unsorted tissue. This non-tumor lung sample came from over 3 cm beyond the tumor edge. From germline, CDR1 is MNHEY and CDR2 SVGAGI. V was cut by 10 bases and J by 6 bases, with 22 bases left in between. This CDR3 spans 15 amino acids. Three rounds of nested PCR, following a modified ARM-PCR protocol, produced the TCRbeta library. TCRdb reanalysed the multiplex PCR reads using MiXCR and keeps one entry per CDR3 protein. This table holds 90,000 to 120,000 distinct CDR3 sequences, 60% to 80% found once.

The chain has TRBV6-5 and TRBJ1-5; D is undetermined. This clonotype originated in a young man with non-small cell lung cancer. The sequencing sample was made of distant non-tumor lung tissue. The CDR3 reads CANGSDFGEVQPQHF. The CDR3 DNA is TGTGCCAACGGTTCCGACTTTGGGGAGGTTCAGCCCCAGCATTTT.